This T cell receptor beta chain was captured by sequencing in a study of blood T cell repertoires in COVID-19. Trimming cost V 6 bases and J 6 bases; bases outside gene matches: 12. The CDR3 loop spans 16 amino acids. The germline V gene encodes CDR1 LNHDA and CDR2 SQIVND (reference sequence). TCRdb keeps only in-frame clones here, not all; method: immunoSEQ multiplex PCR. The data contain around 500,000 clones, approximately 85% of them singletons. Specimen: peripheral blood. V usage is TRBV19 and J usage is TRBJ1-5; TRBD1 aligns across 9 bases. The receptor was derived from a human donor in a cohort sampled during active COVID-19. The CDR3 DNA is TGTGCCAGTAGCACGACAGGGGGAGGGGGTGGTCAGCCCCAGCATTTT. This gives the protein CASSTTGGGGGQPQHF.